A single T cell receptor (beta chain) is shown here with its context. No antigen is known for it. The PCR contained 60 Vbeta and 13 Jbeta primers. Only in-frame clones appear in the TCRdb table, and some are missing; sequencing was by immunoSEQ multiplex PCR. The data show roughly 120,000 clones, more than 70% seen once. This specimen belongs to a study of cytomegalovirus exposure and HLA in healthy donors. Study results and caveats: The study assumed roughly uniform donor sequencing depth for presence/absence analyses.

In germline, CDR1 is SGHAT, CDR2 FQNNGV. V was cut by 0 bases and J by 3 bases, with 18 bases left in between. The CDR3 contains 17 residues. The J gene is TRBJ2-7, the V gene TRBV11-2; D may be TRBD2 (5 bases). Sequenced: PBMCs. The receptor's source is a human donor in good health. The chain's CDR3 is CASSLDRAARVGYEQYF. The CDR3 region has the DNA TGTGCCAGCAGCTTAGATCGGGCCGCGAGGGTGGGCTACGAGCAGTACTTC.